This TCR beta chain came from a study of beta chain features in type 1 diabetes. Study observations and caveats: Shortening that was moderate but significant affected the TCRB CDR3s of Type 1 diabetes patients in all four CD4+ subsets. For patients, the naive, central memory and Treg TCRB repertoires appeared more alike than for healthy donors. Reduced insertions and increased deletions marked VDJ junctions in type 1 diabetes patients.

The authors reverse transcribed all of the isolated RNA, so sequencing captured expressed TCRB transcripts. Some clones are missing from TCRdb's copy, which holds only in-frame ones; the method was immunoSEQ multiplex PCR. The sample consists of 250,000 or so clones, about 63% of them appearing once. As regards this clone: Antigen unknown.

The CDR3 has 11 amino acids. Trimming stripped 0 bases from V and 8 bases from J, with 6 bases between. Germline V gene sequence: CDR1 GTSNPN, CDR2 SVGIG (reference sequence). The sequence came from a man aged 30 to 39 in good health. The specimen was naive CD4+ T cells from blood. The rearrangement links TRBV30 to TRBJ2-3; D gene ambiguous. CDR3 coding DNA: TGTGCCTGGAGTGTACTGGGTACGCAGTATTTT. Its translation: CAWSVLGTQYF.